The rows below give T cell receptor beta chains drawn from one sample of a study of blood T cells in healthy people across ages. TCRdb redid the calling of the 5' RACE reads with MiXCR, one entry per CDR3 protein. This sample has 550,000 to 750,000 distinct CDR3 sequences, with more than 20% found just once. The sequenced material came from blood. The receptors come from a man between 65 and 79 years old in good health. The CDR3 runs from the conserved cysteine through the conserved F or W. A D gene is named only where the DNA matches it firmly. Clone size is given for some rows only: seen once, a few or many times, or a class if the clone is expanded.

size	D	V	J	CDR3	DNA
.	TRBD2	TRBV7-3	TRBJ2-3	CASSSPQAGGLHTQYF	TGTGCCAGCAGCTCCCCCCAAGCGGGAGGGCTACATACGCAGTATTTT
.	TRBD1	TRBV6-5	TRBJ1-1	CASSYGTGATEAFF	TGTGCCAGCAGTTACGGGACAGGGGCCACTGAAGCTTTCTTT
.	.	TRBV6-2/TRBV6-3	TRBJ2-1	CASSYSIRGTYNEQFF	TGTGCCAGCAGTTACTCGATCCGGGGGACCTACAATGAGCAGTTCTTC
few	.	TRBV4-2	TRBJ2-5	CASSQDEGPPETQYF	TGTGCCAGCAGCCAAGATGAGGGGCCACCGGAGACCCAGTACTTC
.	.	TRBV3-1	TRBJ1-2	CASSQVYERDGYTF	TGTGCCAGCAGCCAAGTTTACGAGAGGGATGGCTACACCTTC
.	TRBD1	TRBV11-2	TRBJ2-2	CASSLGQGAWGTTGELFF	TGTGCCAGCAGCTTAGGGCAGGGGGCGTGGGGAACCACCGGGGAGCTGTTTTTT
few	.	TRBV7-3	TRBJ2-1	CASSMGSWFHNEQFF	TGTGCCAGCAGCATGGGGTCCTGGTTCCACAATGAGCAGTTCTTC
few	TRBD2	TRBV10-1	TRBJ2-3	CASSERTSGTDTQYF	TGCGCCAGCAGCGAAAGGACTAGCGGCACGGATACGCAGTATTTT
.	TRBD1	TRBV20-1	TRBJ2-4	CSAERDRDIQYF	TGCAGTGCAGAAAGGGACAGAGACATTCAGTACTTC
few	TRBD1	TRBV3-1	TRBJ2-5	CASSQDRDSQETQYF	TGTGCCAGCAGCCAAGACCGGGACAGCCAAGAGACCCAGTACTTC
few	TRBD1	TRBV6-4	TRBJ1-5	CASSDQDRASQPQHF	TGTGCCAGCAGTGACCAGGACAGGGCGAGTCAGCCCCAGCATTTT
few	.	TRBV18	TRBJ2-7	CASAQPGVPYEQYF	TGTGCCAGCGCACAACCAGGGGTGCCCTACGAGCAGTACTTC